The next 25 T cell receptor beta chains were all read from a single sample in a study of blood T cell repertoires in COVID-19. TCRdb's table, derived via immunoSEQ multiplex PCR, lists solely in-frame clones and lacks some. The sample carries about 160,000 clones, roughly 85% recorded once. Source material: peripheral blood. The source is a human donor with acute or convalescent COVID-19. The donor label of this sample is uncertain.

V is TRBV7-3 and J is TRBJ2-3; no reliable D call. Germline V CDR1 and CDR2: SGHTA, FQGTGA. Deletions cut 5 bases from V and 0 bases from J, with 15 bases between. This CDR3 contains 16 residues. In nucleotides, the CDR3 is TGTGCCAGCAGCCCTATGGGCCTGACAAGCACAGATACGCAGTATTTT. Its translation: CASSPMGLTSTDTQYF. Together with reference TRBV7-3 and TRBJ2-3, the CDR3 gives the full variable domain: GAGVSQTPSNKVTEKGKYVELRCDPISGHTALYWYRQSLGQGPEFLIYFQGTGAADDSGLPNDRFFAVRPEGSVSTLKIQRTERGDSAVYLCASSPMGLTSTDTQYFGPGTRLTVL.

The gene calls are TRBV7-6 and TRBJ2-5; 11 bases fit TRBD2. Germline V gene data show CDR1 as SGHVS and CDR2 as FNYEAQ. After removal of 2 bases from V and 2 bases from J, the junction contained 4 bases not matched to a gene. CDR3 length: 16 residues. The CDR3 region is CASSLKLAGDQETQYF. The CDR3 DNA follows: TGTGCCAGCAGCTTAAAACTAGCGGGGGATCAAGAGACCCAGTACTTC.

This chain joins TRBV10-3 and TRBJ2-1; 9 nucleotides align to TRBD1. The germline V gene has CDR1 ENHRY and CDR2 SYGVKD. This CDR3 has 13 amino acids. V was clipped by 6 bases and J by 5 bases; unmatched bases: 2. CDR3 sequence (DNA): TGTGCCATCAGAGGGACAGGGAACAATGAGCAGTTCTTC. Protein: CAIRGTGNNEQFF.

CDR3 amino acids: CASSVTGQLSGNTIYF. Written as DNA, the CDR3 is TGTGCCAGCAGCGTTACTGGACAGCTCTCTGGAAACACCATATATTTT. V is TRBV9 and J is TRBJ1-3; TRBD1 might be the D (6 bases). The CDR3 is made up of 16 amino acids. The V gene's germline CDR1 is SGDLS and CDR2 YYNGEE. Between the trimmed V and J ends, which lost 2 bases and 0 bases, there was a span of 12 bases.

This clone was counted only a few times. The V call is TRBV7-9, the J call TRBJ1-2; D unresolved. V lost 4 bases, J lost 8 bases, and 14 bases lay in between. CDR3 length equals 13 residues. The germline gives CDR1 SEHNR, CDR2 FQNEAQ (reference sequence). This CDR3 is CASSSLRAGGYTF. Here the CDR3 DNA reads TGTGCCAGCAGCTCGCTTCGGGCGGGAGGCTACACCTTC.

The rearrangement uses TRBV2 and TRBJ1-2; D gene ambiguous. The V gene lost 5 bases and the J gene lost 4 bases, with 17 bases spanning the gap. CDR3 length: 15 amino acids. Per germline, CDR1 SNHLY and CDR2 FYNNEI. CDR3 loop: CASSPPGRGSYGYTF. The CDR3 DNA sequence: TGTGCCAGCAGTCCTCCCGGCCGGGGTTCCTATGGCTACACCTTC.

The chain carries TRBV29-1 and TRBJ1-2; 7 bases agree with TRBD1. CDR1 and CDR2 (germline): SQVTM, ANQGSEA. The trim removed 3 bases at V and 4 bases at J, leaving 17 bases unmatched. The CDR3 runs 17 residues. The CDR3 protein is CSVDPYGTVSQGYGYTF. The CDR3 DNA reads TGCAGCGTTGATCCCTACGGGACAGTTAGTCAGGGCTATGGCTACACCTTC.

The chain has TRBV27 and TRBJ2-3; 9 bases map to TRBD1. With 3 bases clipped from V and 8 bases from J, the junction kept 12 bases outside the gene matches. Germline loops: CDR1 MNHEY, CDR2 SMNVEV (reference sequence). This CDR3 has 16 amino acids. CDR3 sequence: CASSFLQGALLATQYF. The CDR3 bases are TGTGCCAGCAGTTTCCTACAGGGGGCCCTCCTTGCTACGCAGTATTTT.

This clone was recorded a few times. The CDR3 coding sequence is TGTGCCAGCAGTGTAGTAGCGATGCAGTACTTC. This encodes CASSVVAMQYF. The rearrangement links TRBV2 to TRBJ2-7, with a possible D match to TRBD2 (5 bases). Per the germline V gene, CDR1 is SNHLY and CDR2 is FYNNEI. This CDR3 comprises 11 residues. V lost 4 bases to trimming and J lost 9 bases, with 10 bases between them.

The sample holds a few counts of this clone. CDR3 loop: CASSREPPGGLSEQFF. The CDR3 region has the DNA TGTGCCAGCAGCCGTGAACCTCCGGGGGGGCTAAGTGAGCAGTTCTTC. The chain is built from TRBV5-6 and TRBJ2-1, with 8 bases aligning to TRBD2. The CDR3 contains 16 residues. The V and J ends lost 4 bases and 9 bases, in that order; junction bases with no gene match: 15. Germline lookup yields CDR1 SGHDT and CDR2 YYEEEE.

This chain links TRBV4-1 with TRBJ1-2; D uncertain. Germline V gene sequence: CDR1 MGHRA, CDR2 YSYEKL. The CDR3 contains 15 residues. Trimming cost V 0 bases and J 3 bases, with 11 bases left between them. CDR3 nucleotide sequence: TGCGCCAGCAGCCAAGATCCAAACGGAGACTATGGCTACACCTTC. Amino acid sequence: CASSQDPNGDYGYTF.

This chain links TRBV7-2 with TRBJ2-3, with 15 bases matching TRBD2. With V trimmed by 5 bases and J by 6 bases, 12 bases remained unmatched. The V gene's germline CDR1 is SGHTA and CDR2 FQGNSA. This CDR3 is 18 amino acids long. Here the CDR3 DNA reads TGTGCCAGCAGCCGCGGACTAGCGGGGGGGCGTGCGGGTGATACGCAGTATTTT. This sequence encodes CASSRGLAGGRAGDTQYF. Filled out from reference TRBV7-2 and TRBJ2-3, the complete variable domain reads GAGVSQSPSNKVTEKGKDVELRCDPISGHTALYWYRQSLGQGLEFLIYFQGNSAPDKSGLPSDRFSAERTGGSVSTLTIQRTQQEDSAVYLCASSRGLAGGRAGDTQYFGPGTRLTVL.

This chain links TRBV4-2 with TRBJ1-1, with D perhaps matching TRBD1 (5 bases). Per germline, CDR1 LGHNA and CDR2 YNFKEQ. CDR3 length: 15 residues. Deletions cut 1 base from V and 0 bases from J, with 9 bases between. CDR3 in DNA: TGTGCCAGCAGCCAAGGGGGCCCAATGAACACTGAAGCTTTCTTT. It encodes CASSQGGPMNTEAFF.

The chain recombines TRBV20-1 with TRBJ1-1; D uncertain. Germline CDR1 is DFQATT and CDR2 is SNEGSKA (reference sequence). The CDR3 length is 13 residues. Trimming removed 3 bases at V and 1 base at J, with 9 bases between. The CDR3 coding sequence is TGCAGTGCTAGTTTTGCAGGGAACACTGAAGCTTTCTTT. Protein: CSASFAGNTEAFF.

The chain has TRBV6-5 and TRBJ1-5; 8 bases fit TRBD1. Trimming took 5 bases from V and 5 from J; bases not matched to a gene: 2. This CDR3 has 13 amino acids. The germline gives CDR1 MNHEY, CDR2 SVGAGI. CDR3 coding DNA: TGTGCCAGCAGTCCAGGGGGCCATCAGCCCCAGCATTTT. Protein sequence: CASSPGGHQPQHF.

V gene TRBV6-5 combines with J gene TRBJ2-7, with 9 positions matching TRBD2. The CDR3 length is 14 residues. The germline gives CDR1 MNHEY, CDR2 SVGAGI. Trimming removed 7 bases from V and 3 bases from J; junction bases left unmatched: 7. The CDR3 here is CASNPGGGDYEQYF. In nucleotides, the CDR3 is TGTGCCAGCAACCCCGGCGGGGGGGACTACGAGCAGTACTTC.

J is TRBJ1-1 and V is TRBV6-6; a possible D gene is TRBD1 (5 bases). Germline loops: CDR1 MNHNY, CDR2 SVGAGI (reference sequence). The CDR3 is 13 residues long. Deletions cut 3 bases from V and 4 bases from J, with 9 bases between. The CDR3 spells CASSYGRGTEAFF. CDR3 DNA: TGTGCCAGCAGTTATGGTAGGGGCACTGAAGCTTTCTTT.

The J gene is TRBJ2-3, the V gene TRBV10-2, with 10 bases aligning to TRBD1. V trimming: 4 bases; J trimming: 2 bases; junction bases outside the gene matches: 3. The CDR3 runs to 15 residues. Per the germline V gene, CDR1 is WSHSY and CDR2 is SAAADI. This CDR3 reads CASSGTGGYTDTQYF. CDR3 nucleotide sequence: TGCGCCAGCAGTGGGACAGGGGGTTACACAGATACGCAGTATTTT.

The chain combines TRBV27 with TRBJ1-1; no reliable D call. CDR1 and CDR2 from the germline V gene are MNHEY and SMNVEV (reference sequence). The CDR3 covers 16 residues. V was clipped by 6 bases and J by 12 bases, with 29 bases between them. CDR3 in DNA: TGTGCCAGCAGCCCCGTGAGGGAAACTTTGCTCGCAAAGACTTTCTTT. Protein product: CASSPVRETLLAKTFF.

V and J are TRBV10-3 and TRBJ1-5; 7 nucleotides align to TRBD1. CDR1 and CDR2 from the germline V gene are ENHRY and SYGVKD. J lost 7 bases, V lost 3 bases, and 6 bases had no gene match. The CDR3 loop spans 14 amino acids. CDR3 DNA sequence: TGTGCCATCAGTGATCCAGGGGGAGGACAGCCCCAGCATTTT. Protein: CAISDPGGGQPQHF.

CDR3 DNA sequence: TGTGCCAGCTCACCAGATGGACTTCTCACAGATACGCAGTATTTT. This encodes CASSPDGLLTDTQYF. The V and J genes are TRBV18 and TRBJ2-3, with D possibly TRBD2 on 5 matching bases. Germline V gene data show CDR1 as KGHSH and CDR2 as LQKENI. CDR3 length equals 15 residues. V lost 2 bases to trimming and J lost 2 bases, with 11 bases between them.

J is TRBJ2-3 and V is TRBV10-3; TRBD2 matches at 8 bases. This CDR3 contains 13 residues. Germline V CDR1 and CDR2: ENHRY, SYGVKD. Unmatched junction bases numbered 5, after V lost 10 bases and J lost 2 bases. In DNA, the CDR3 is TGTGCCAGCCGGGGGGGACCCACAGATACGCAGTATTTT. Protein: CASRGGPTDTQYF.

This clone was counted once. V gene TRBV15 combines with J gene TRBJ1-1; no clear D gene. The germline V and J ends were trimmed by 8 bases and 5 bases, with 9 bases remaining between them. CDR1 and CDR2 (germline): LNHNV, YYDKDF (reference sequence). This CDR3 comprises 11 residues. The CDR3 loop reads CATRRDTEAFF. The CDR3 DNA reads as TGTGCCACCCGGCGGGATACTGAAGCTTTCTTT. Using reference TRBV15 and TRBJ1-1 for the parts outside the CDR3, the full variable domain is DAMVIQNPRYQVTQFGKPVTLSCSQTLNHNVMYWYQQKSSQAPKLLFHYYDKDFNNEADTPDNFQSRRPNTSFCFLDIRSPGLGDTAMYLCATRRDTEAFFGQGTRLTVV.

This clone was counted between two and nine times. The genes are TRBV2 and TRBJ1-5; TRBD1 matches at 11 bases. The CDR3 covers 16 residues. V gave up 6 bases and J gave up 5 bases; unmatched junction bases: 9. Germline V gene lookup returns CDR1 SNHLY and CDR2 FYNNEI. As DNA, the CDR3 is TGTGCCAGCAGGACCGGGACAGGGGGATATTATCAGCCCCAGCATTTT. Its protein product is CASRTGTGGYYQPQHF.

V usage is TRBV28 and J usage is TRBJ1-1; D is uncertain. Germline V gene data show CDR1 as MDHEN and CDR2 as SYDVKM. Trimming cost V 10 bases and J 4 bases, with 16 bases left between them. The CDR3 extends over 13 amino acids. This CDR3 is CAIYPPNPTEAFF. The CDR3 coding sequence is TGTGCCATCTACCCCCCTAACCCCACTGAAGCTTTCTTT.